Listed here is a single T cell receptor beta chain. Its antigen remains unknown. Those patients who had chemo-refractory metastatic non-small-cell lung cancer were given focal radiation along with CTLA-4 blockade through ipilimumab. These data come from a study of radiotherapy plus CTLA-4 blockade in lung cancer. Study in general: Across the patients, objective responses occurred in less than 20%, and disease control in roughly 33%.

Assay used: immunoSEQ multiplex PCR; TCRdb lists only in-frame clones, some missing. This table has tens of thousands of clones, around 81% appearing once. The germline V gene encodes CDR1 SGHAT and CDR2 FQNNGV. This CDR3 region has 11 residues. V dropped 5 bases and J dropped 3 bases, with 5 bases sitting between them. Study-wide findings and caveats: Clones derived from tumor TCRs expanded in blood after radiotherapy plus ipilimumab. Strongest reported response predictors: early blood clone changes and post-radiation interferon-beta.

J is TRBJ2-7 and V is TRBV11-2; D not resolved. The receptor's source is a human donor with non-small cell lung cancer who had a partial response to radiotherapy plus ipilimumab. Some clones in this sample may be carry-over from other donors' samples. The starting material was peripheral blood, obtained from a patient treated with radiotherapy plus ipilimumab. For the CDR3, the DNA is TGTGCCAGCAGCGGTAGCTACGAGCAGTACTTC. Protein: CASSGSYEQYF.